The 25 T cell receptor beta chains given below trace back to one sample, sequenced in a study of blood T cell repertoires in COVID-19. Some clones are missing from TCRdb's copy, which holds only in-frame ones; the method was immunoSEQ multiplex PCR. Of around 200,000 clones in the sample, about 83% are singletons; the top ten hold under 3%. What was sequenced was peripheral blood. All receptors come from a woman aged 40 to 55 with active or convalescent COVID-19.

This clone was detected only once. This rearrangement joins TRBV5-6 to TRBJ2-3, with unresolved D. CDR3 length equals 13 residues. Deletions cut 0 bases from V and 5 bases from J, with 7 bases between. Germline values: CDR1 SGHDT, CDR2 YYEEEE. In DNA form, the CDR3 reads TGTGCCAGCAGCTTGGGTTCGGTAGATACGCAGTATTTT. Translation gives CASSLGSVDTQYF.

The rearrangement links TRBV24-1 to TRBJ2-3; possibly TRBD1 for D (7 bases). The germline V gene encodes CDR1 KGHDR and CDR2 SFDVKD. This CDR3 has 18 amino acids. Trimming took off 3 bases at V and 0 bases at J, with 18 bases between the two ends. In DNA, the CDR3 is TGTGCCACCAGTGATCGGCGGGACAGTCGTGCTAGCACAGATACGCAGTATTTT. It encodes CATSDRRDSRASTDTQYF.

This clone was found a few times. The rearrangement joins TRBV7-9 to TRBJ2-4, with TRBD2 matching over 11 bases. The germline V gene encodes CDR1 SEHNR and CDR2 FQNEAQ (reference sequence). With V trimmed by 4 bases and J by 0 bases, 8 bases remained unmatched. There are 18 residues in the CDR3. The CDR3 reads CASSSPPLAGAAKNIQYF. Written as DNA, the CDR3 is TGTGCCAGCAGCTCACCTCCACTAGCGGGAGCAGCCAAAAACATTCAGTACTTC.

This clone turned up a few times. The rearrangement joins TRBV11-3 to TRBJ1-2, with a tentative D call TRBD1 (5 bases). V lost 8 bases, J lost 6 bases, and 13 bases lay in between. The CDR3 has 12 residues. Germline assignment: CDR1 SGHNT and CDR2 YENEEA. CDR3 in DNA: TGTGCCAGCTACGGCAGGGTCGATGGCTACACCTTC. This sequence encodes CASYGRVDGYTF.

The chain links TRBV6-4 to TRBJ1-2; 10 nucleotides match TRBD1. The CDR3 totals 14 residues. Trimming removed 2 bases from V and 5 bases from J; junction bases left unmatched: 2. Germline V gives CDR1 MRHNA, CDR2 SNTAGT. CDR3 bases: TGTGCCAGCAGTGACCAGGGACAGGGGTATGGCTACACCTTC. It codes for CASSDQGQGYGYTF.

Worth noting for this clone: Germline and junction disagree at one end, which may indicate a read error. The V and J genes are TRBV28 and TRBJ1-4; TRBD1 might be the D (5 bases). The CDR3 extends over 13 amino acids. Per germline, CDR1 MDHEN and CDR2 SYDVKM. CDR3 in amino acids: CASSLAGSEKLFF. The CDR3 nucleotides read TGTGCCAGCAGTTTGGCAGGGTCTGAAAAACTATTTTTT.

The genes are TRBV27 and TRBJ2-1; 7 bases are shared with TRBD2. The V segment lost 2 bases and the J segment 6 bases; nucleotides outside the gene matches: 10. CDR1 is MNHEY and CDR2 is SMNVEV in the germline V gene (reference sequence). The CDR3 has 16 amino acids. Here the CDR3 reads CASSLGAGKAGNEQFF. The CDR3 DNA reads TGTGCCAGCAGTTTAGGAGCGGGAAAGGCGGGCAATGAGCAGTTCTTC.

The rearrangement links TRBV24-1 to TRBJ1-1; D gene uncertain. The CDR3 spans 17 residues. V dropped 0 bases and J dropped 0 bases, with 13 bases sitting between them. CDR1 is KGHDR, CDR2 SFDVKD, per germline. The CDR3 loop is CATSDLHRVEMNTEAFF. The DNA of the CDR3 is TGTGCCACCAGTGATTTGCATCGGGTGGAGATGAACACTGAAGCTTTCTTT.

The J gene is TRBJ1-2, the V gene TRBV6-5; 7 positions match TRBD1. The CDR3 covers 15 residues. J lost 0 bases, V lost 6 bases, and 7 bases had no gene match. Per the germline V gene, CDR1 is MNHEY and CDR2 is SVGAGI. Here the CDR3 DNA reads TGTGCCAGCAGCGTTTACAGGGGTTCTAACTATGGCTACACCTTC. It encodes CASSVYRGSNYGYTF.

The chain couples TRBV4-1 to TRBJ1-4, with unresolved D. V dropped 3 bases and J dropped 4 bases, with 12 bases sitting between them. Germline-derived CDR1 and CDR2 are MGHRA and YSYEKL. There are 15 residues in the CDR3. CDR3 in DNA: TGCGCCAGCAGCCAGAACCGGGATATTAATGAAAAACTGTTTTTT. Translation gives CASSQNRDINEKLFF.

This rearrangement joins TRBV14 to TRBJ2-5, with unresolved D. The germline CDR1 and CDR2 sequences are SGHDN and FVKESK. V lost 1 base, J lost 1 base, and 10 bases lay in between. The CDR3 sequence is 15 residues long. DNA of the CDR3: TGTGCCAGCAGCCAAGCCACCCTCGGCCAAGAGACCCAGTACTTC. This gives the protein CASSQATLGQETQYF.

This clone occurred a few times. The chain employs TRBV6-5 and TRBJ1-5, with D possibly being TRBD1 (5 bases). The CDR3 is made up of 15 amino acids. CDR1 and CDR2 (germline): MNHEY, SVGAGI. The V gene lost 0 bases and the J gene lost 4 bases, with 10 bases spanning the gap. The CDR3 is CASSYSGGSNQPQHF. In DNA, the CDR3 is TGTGCCAGCAGTTACTCGGGGGGATCTAATCAGCCCCAGCATTTT.

This chain joins TRBV4-1 and TRBJ1-2; D not resolved. The CDR3 consists of 13 residues. Looked up from germline, CDR1 is MGHRA and CDR2 is YSYEKL. Trimming left V 6 bases short and J 6 bases short, with 14 bases between. CDR3 protein: CASRPSSANGYTF. The CDR3 bases are TGCGCCAGCAGACCCTCAAGCGCCAATGGCTACACCTTC.

CDR3 in DNA: TGTGCCAGCAGTCGGGACACTGAAGCTTTCTTT. Residues: CASSRDTEAFF. The rearrangement uses TRBV6-5 and TRBJ1-1; D not certain. The CDR3 has 11 residues. From germline, CDR1 is MNHEY and CDR2 SVGAGI. Trimming left V 5 bases short and J 3 bases short, with 4 bases between.

The genes are TRBV24-1 and TRBJ2-7, with 9 bases matching TRBD2. Unmatched junction bases numbered 13, after V lost 4 bases and J lost 7 bases. Per the germline V gene, CDR1 is KGHDR and CDR2 is SFDVKD. The CDR3 has 16 amino acids. The CDR3 region is CATSDSTAGGSKEQYF. In DNA form, the CDR3 reads TGTGCCACCAGTGACTCAACAGCGGGAGGCTCCAAAGAGCAGTACTTC.

The V gene is TRBV7-9, the J gene TRBJ2-6, with TRBD1 matching 7 bases. V was pared by 6 bases and J by 4 bases, with 9 bases of the junction left unmatched. CDR3 length equals 16 residues. Germline-derived CDR1 and CDR2 are SEHNR and FQNEAQ (reference sequence). The CDR3 region has the DNA TGTGCCAGCAGTTTACAGACAGGGAGCGGGGCCAACGTCCTGACTTTC. The encoded protein is CASSLQTGSGANVLTF.

The rearrangement joins TRBV28 to TRBJ1-1; TRBD1 matches 9 bases. Unmatched junction bases numbered 8, after V lost 3 bases and J lost 6 bases. This CDR3 is built from 15 residues. The germline V gene encodes CDR1 MDHEN and CDR2 SYDVKM. This chain's CDR3 is CASSFGGQGFSEAFF. DNA of the CDR3: TGTGCCAGCAGTTTCGGGGGACAGGGTTTTTCTGAAGCTTTCTTT.

In its sample, this clone was seen a few times. This chain joins TRBV7-2 and TRBJ1-1; D unresolved. Germline values: CDR1 SGHTA, CDR2 FQGNSA. V gave up 2 bases and J gave up 5 bases, with 12 bases separating them. The CDR3 sequence is 14 residues long. CDR3 nucleotide sequence: TGTGCCAGCAGCTTAACACCGAGAGGGACTGAAGCTTTCTTT. Translated, it gives CASSLTPRGTEAFF.

CDR3 DNA: TGTGCCATCAGTGAGGACAGGGACCAGCCCCAGCATTTT. Residues: CAISEDRDQPQHF. V is TRBV10-3 and J is TRBJ1-5; TRBD1 agrees at 7 bases. CDR1 ENHRY and CDR2 SYGVKD come from the germline V gene. V lost 2 bases, J lost 7 bases, and 2 bases stayed unmatched. The CDR3 covers 13 residues.

The chain combines TRBV19 with TRBJ1-2, with TRBD1 as a possible D gene (6 bases). The CDR3 is 14 residues long. Germline V gene lookup returns CDR1 LNHDA and CDR2 SQIVND (reference sequence). V shed 4 bases and J shed 2 bases, with 11 bases lying between them. The CDR3: CASSTGTLNYGYTF. In nucleotides, the CDR3 is TGTGCCAGTAGTACGGGGACACTGAACTATGGCTACACCTTC.

The rearrangement links TRBV7-9 to TRBJ1-1; D may be TRBD1 (6 bases). Germline CDR1 reads SEHNR; CDR2 reads FQNEAQ (reference sequence). CDR3 size: 17 residues. V shed 1 base and J shed 3 bases, with 18 bases lying between them. The CDR3 sequence is CASSLGDTGVLDTEAFF. The CDR3 nucleotides are TGTGCCAGCAGCTTAGGGGACACCGGGGTTTTGGACACTGAAGCTTTCTTT.

The chain combines TRBV27 with TRBJ1-5, with 7 positions matching TRBD1. The CDR3 totals 15 residues. Trimming removed 7 bases from V and 6 bases from J; junction bases left unmatched: 12. CDR1 MNHEY and CDR2 SMNVEV come from the germline V gene (reference sequence). CDR3 sequence: CASKVRTGDGQPQHF. The DNA for the CDR3 is TGTGCCAGCAAAGTCAGGACAGGAGATGGTCAGCCCCAGCATTTT.

The rearrangement uses TRBV30 and TRBJ2-7; 7 bases match TRBD1. V shed 4 bases, J shed 2 bases, and the junction held 11 bases outside the gene matches. The CDR3 has 15 residues. Germline V gene sequence: CDR1 GTSNPN, CDR2 SVGIG (reference sequence). The CDR3 nucleotides read TGTGCCTGGACCTCAAGGGGGCGCCGACCCTACGAGCAGTACTTC. Amino acid sequence: CAWTSRGRRPYEQYF.

The rearrangement joins TRBV9 to TRBJ1-2; TRBD1 is a possible D gene (5 bases). Per germline, CDR1 SGDLS and CDR2 YYNGEE. Trimming stripped 0 bases from V and 4 bases from J, with 13 bases between. CDR3 length: 15 amino acids. The CDR3 sequence is CASSVGERQSYGYTF. The CDR3, as DNA: TGTGCCAGCAGCGTAGGTGAAAGACAGTCCTATGGCTACACCTTC.

The J gene is TRBJ2-2, the V gene TRBV7-9, with a tentative D call TRBD1 (6 bases). Trimming removed 3 bases at V and 6 bases at J, with 11 bases between. The germline V gene has CDR1 SEHNR and CDR2 FQNEAQ (reference sequence). The CDR3 runs to 14 residues. CDR3 amino acids: CASSFQQGSGELFF. Here the CDR3 DNA reads TGTGCCAGCAGCTTTCAACAGGGATCCGGGGAGCTGTTTTTT.